This T cell receptor (beta chain) was captured in a study of blood T cell repertoires in COVID-19. Study information: Collection of acute and convalescent COVID-19 samples took place in the United States, Italy and Spain. T cells, B-cell-depleted T cells, or PBMCs supplied cDNA or gDNA.

The CDR3 covers 15 residues. Germline CDR1 SGHVS, CDR2 FNYEAQ. Trimming left V 3 bases short and J 5 bases short, with 16 bases between. Seattle cases were enrolled at active infection and followed longitudinally. Authors' data handling: Counts of nucleated cells, estimated from reference gene primer amplification, were obtained. Repertoires were generated with immunoSEQ multiplex PCR, while TCRdb's copy carries only in-frame clones and drops some. V and J calls and clone size are as listed in that table; D and trimming were resolved from the DNA. The data contain over 90,000 clones, roughly 70% of them singletons.

The receptor was isolated from a man between 65 and 85 years old with COVID-19, enrolled during active disease. The sequenced sample was peripheral blood. This chain uses TRBV7-6 with TRBJ2-5, with a weak D call TRBD2 (7 bases). The chain's CDR3 is CASSFGRGGPETQYF. CDR3 nucleotides: TGTGCCAGCAGCTTTGGGAGGGGGGGTCCGGAGACCCAGTACTTC.